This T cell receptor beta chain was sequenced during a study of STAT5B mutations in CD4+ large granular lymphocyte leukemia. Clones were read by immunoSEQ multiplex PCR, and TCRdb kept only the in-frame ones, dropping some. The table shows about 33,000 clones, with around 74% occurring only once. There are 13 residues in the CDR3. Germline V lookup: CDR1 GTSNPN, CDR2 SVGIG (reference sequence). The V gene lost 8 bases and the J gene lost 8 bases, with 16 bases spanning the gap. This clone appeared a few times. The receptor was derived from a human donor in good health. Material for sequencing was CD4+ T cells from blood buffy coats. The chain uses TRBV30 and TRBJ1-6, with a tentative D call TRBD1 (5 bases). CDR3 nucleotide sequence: TGTGCCCGGAAGGGGACGGGTTATTCACCCCTCCACTTT. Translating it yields CARKGTGYSPLHF.